The 17 T cell receptor beta chains listed next were all sequenced from one sample in a study of CD8 T cells in Susac syndrome. With random hexamers, reverse transcription was performed on roughly 0.45 to 1 ug of RNA. TCRdb re-called the immunoSEQ multiplex PCR reads through MiXCR, storing one row per CDR3 protein. The sample consists of some 200,000 distinct CDR3 sequences, approximately 90% of them appearing once. What was sequenced was CD8+ T cells from PBMCs. These receptors came from a human donor with multiple sclerosis.

This chain uses TRBV2 with TRBJ1-5, with no clear D. Trimming left V 2 bases short and J 0 bases short, with 8 bases between. Germline V gene data show CDR1 as SNHLY and CDR2 as FYNNEI. This CDR3 has 15 amino acids. CDR3 region: CASSEWAGSNQPQHF. In DNA, the CDR3 is TGTGCCAGCAGTGAATGGGCAGGTAGCAATCAGCCCCAGCATTTT.

The V call is TRBV30, the J call TRBJ1-1; D unclear. V dropped 2 bases and J dropped 1 base, with 8 bases sitting between them. CDR3 length equals 13 residues. CDR1 GTSNPN and CDR2 SVGIG come from the germline V gene (reference sequence). CDR3 sequence reads: CAWSSAENTEAFF. CDR3 bases: TGTGCCTGGAGTTCGGCGGAGAACACTGAAGCTTTCTTT.

The J gene is TRBJ2-1, the V gene TRBV20-1, with TRBD2 matching 9 bases. Germline CDR1 reads DFQATT; CDR2 reads SNEGSKA (reference sequence). The CDR3 covers 16 residues. The V and J ends lost 4 bases and 0 bases, in that order; junction bases with no gene match: 7. CDR3 in amino acids: CSAIAGAAFSYNEQFF. CDR3 bases: TGCAGTGCTATAGCGGGGGCCGCCTTCTCCTACAATGAGCAGTTCTTC.

This clonotype came up once. The chain employs TRBV6-5 and TRBJ2-1; 7 nucleotides match TRBD1. Germline V gene data show CDR1 as MNHEY and CDR2 as SVGAGI. The CDR3 has 15 residues. J was trimmed by 5 bases and V by 5 bases; bases with no gene match: 9. Here the CDR3 reads CASSPTGSYHNEQFF. In nucleotides, the CDR3 is TGTGCCAGCAGTCCGACAGGGAGCTACCACAATGAGCAGTTCTTC.

This chain uses TRBV7-9 with TRBJ1-5; no definite D call. V dropped 5 bases and J dropped 3 bases, with 20 bases sitting between them. The CDR3 extends over 17 amino acids. In germline, CDR1 is SEHNR, CDR2 FQNEAQ (reference sequence). CDR3 sequence: CASSGGLIGTINQPQHF. In DNA form, the CDR3 reads TGTGCCAGCAGCGGTGGTCTGATCGGCACAATCAATCAGCCCCAGCATTTT.

This rearrangement joins TRBV6-2 or TRBV6-3 to TRBJ1-1; D is uncertain. Between the trimmed V and J ends, which lost 5 bases and 1 base, there was a span of 5 bases. Germline values: CDR1 MNHEY, CDR2 SVGEGT. The CDR3 loop spans 12 amino acids. Here the CDR3 DNA reads TGTGCCAGCAGTACGGAGAACACTGAAGCTTTCTTT. Its protein product is CASSTENTEAFF.

This chain links TRBV18 with TRBJ1-1; no definite D call. The CDR3 has 17 amino acids. In germline, CDR1 is KGHSH, CDR2 LQKENI. V lost 3 bases, J lost 3 bases, and 20 bases lay in between. CDR3 amino acids: CASSPLVIPKRDTEAFF. The CDR3 region has the DNA TGTGCCAGCTCACCTTTGGTAATCCCGAAGCGGGACACTGAAGCTTTCTTT.

This clonotype was seen only a few times. CDR3 in amino acids: CAWDPWGGEQFF. The CDR3 bases are TGTGCCTGGGACCCGTGGGGTGGTGAGCAGTTCTTC. The chain is built from TRBV30 and TRBJ2-1; D gene ambiguous. Trimming took off 5 bases at V and 9 bases at J, with 14 bases between the two ends. The CDR3 extends over 12 amino acids. Germline CDR1 reads GTSNPN; CDR2 reads SVGIG (reference sequence).

The chain uses TRBV12-3 or TRBV12-4 and TRBJ2-7; D is undetermined. This CDR3 contains 13 residues. The V gene lost 5 bases and the J gene lost 7 bases, with 15 bases spanning the gap. The CDR3 loop is CASSQTLFREQYF. The CDR3 nucleotides read TGTGCCAGCAGTCAGACGTTATTTAGGGAGCAGTACTTC.

The chain combines TRBV4-1 with TRBJ2-3; the D call may be TRBD1 or TRBD2 (5 bases each). Per the germline V gene, CDR1 is MGHRA and CDR2 is YSYEKL. V was shortened by 7 bases and J by 2 bases, with 16 bases between the two germline ends. This CDR3 region has 15 residues. CDR3 loop: CASKILGDPTDTQYF. CDR3 DNA: TGCGCCAGCAAAATATTGGGGGATCCCACAGATACGCAGTATTTT.

This chain connects TRBV20-1 to TRBJ2-7; D gene unclear. Germline V gene data show CDR1 as DFQATT and CDR2 as SNEGSKA (reference sequence). The ends were cut back, 0 bases at V and 3 bases at J, with 12 bases in the middle. CDR3 size: 14 residues. CDR3 DNA sequence: TGCAGTGCTAGAGATCCCCACAGAGACTACGAGCAGTACTTC. This encodes CSARDPHRDYEQYF.

The chain has TRBV29-1 and TRBJ2-5, with 8 bases that match TRBD1. V was clipped by 5 bases and J by 1 base; unmatched bases: 9. This CDR3 spans 15 amino acids. Germline V lookup: CDR1 SQVTM, CDR2 ANQGSEA. In DNA form, the CDR3 reads TGCAGCGTTCAAAACCCTGACAGGGGCCAAGAGACCCAGTACTTC. It encodes CSVQNPDRGQETQYF.

This clonotype was counted a single time. The chain uses TRBV5-4 and TRBJ1-2, with D possibly matching TRBD1 (5 bases). Between the trimmed V and J ends, which lost 3 bases and 2 bases, there was a span of 20 bases. The V gene's germline CDR1 is SGHNT and CDR2 YYREEE (reference sequence). The CDR3 runs to 17 residues. In DNA form, the CDR3 reads TGTGCCAGCAGCTCCCGGGGGGGGAGGGGCCCAAACTATGGCTACACCTTC. Its translation is CASSSRGGRGPNYGYTF.

This clonotype has just one count. This chain joins TRBV28 and TRBJ1-1; D perhaps matches TRBD1 (6 bases). V lost 6 bases and J lost 4, with 12 bases in between. CDR3 length: 13 residues. CDR1 and CDR2 (germline): MDHEN, SYDVKM. In DNA, the CDR3 is TGTGCCAGCAGCTTAATCAGGGGCACTGAAGCTTTCTTT. It yields the protein CASSLIRGTEAFF.

V is TRBV3-1 and J is TRBJ2-1; either TRBD1 or TRBD2 may fit D (5 bases each). The V gene's germline CDR1 is LGHDT and CDR2 YNNKEL (reference sequence). Trimming stripped 1 base from V and 8 bases from J, with 12 bases between. CDR3 length: 14 amino acids. Written as DNA, the CDR3 is TGTGCCAGCAGCCAAGCGGGGCTCCGGGATGAGCAGTTCTTC. Translation gives CASSQAGLRDEQFF.

This rearrangement joins TRBV9 to TRBJ2-7, with D possibly TRBD1 on 5 matching bases. The CDR3 has 14 residues. The V and J ends lost 4 bases and 6 bases respectively, with 17 bases between them. Germline loops: CDR1 SGDLS, CDR2 YYNGEE. CDR3 nucleotides: TGTGCCAGCAGCTCTGACGGTGGGGCAGTCGAGCAGTACTTC. This sequence encodes CASSSDGGAVEQYF.

The rearrangement links TRBV30 to TRBJ2-1, with TRBD1 matching over 7 bases. This CDR3 has 12 residues. V lost 1 base and J lost 8; bases outside the gene matches: 2. Germline CDR1 and CDR2: GTSNPN and SVGIG (reference sequence). CDR3 bases: TGTGCCTGGAGTGACAGGGGCGATGAGCAGTTCTTC. Translation gives CAWSDRGDEQFF.